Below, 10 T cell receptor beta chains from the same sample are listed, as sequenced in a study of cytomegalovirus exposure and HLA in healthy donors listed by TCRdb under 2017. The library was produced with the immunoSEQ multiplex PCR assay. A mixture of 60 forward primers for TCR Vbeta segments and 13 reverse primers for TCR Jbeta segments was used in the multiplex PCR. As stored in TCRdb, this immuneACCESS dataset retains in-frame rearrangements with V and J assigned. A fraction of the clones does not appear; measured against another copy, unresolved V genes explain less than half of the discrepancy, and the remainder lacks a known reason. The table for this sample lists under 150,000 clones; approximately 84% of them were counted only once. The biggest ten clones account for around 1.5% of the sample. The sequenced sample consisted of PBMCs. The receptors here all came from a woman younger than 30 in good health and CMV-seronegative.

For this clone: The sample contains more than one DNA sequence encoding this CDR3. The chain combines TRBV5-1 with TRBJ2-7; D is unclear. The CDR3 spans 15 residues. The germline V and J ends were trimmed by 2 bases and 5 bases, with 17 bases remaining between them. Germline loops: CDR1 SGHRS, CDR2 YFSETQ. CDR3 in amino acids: CASSFNSRSMDEQYF. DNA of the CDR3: TGCGCCAGCAGCTTCAATTCCCGGAGTATGGACGAGCAGTACTTC.

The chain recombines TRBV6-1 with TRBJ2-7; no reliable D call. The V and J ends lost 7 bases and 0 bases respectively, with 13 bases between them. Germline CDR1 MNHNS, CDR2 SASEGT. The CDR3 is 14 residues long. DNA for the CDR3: TGTGCCAGCAAAGCAGCGCCAAGCTCCTACGAGCAGTACTTC. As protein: CASKAAPSSYEQYF.

CDR3 sequence: CAWTGQGLDHTNEKLFF. CDR3 in DNA: TGTGCCTGGACCGGACAGGGCCTAGATCATACTAATGAAAAACTGTTTTTT. The genes are TRBV30 and TRBJ1-4, with 8 bases lining up with TRBD1. V was pared by 4 bases and J by 2 bases, with 12 bases of the junction left unmatched. Germline V lookup: CDR1 GTSNPN, CDR2 SVGIG (reference sequence). The CDR3 loop spans 17 amino acids. Combining the CDR3 with reference TRBV30 and TRBJ1-4 gives the whole variable domain SQTIHQWPATLVQPVGSPLSLECTVEGTSNPNLYWYRQAAGRGLQLLFYSVGIGQISSEVPQNLSASRPQDRQFILSSKKLLLSDSGFYLCAWTGQGLDHTNEKLFFGSGTQLSVL.

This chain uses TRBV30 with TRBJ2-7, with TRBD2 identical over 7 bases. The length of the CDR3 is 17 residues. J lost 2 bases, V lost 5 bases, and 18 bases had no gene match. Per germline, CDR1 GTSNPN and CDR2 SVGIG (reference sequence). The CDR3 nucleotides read TGTGCCTGGGGGCGGGGGACCTCTCCGAGGGGACCCTACGAGCAGTACTTC. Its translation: CAWGRGTSPRGPYEQYF. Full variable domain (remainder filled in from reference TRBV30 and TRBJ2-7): SQTIHQWPATLVQPVGSPLSLECTVEGTSNPNLYWYRQAAGRGLQLLFYSVGIGQISSEVPQNLSASRPQDRQFILSSKKLLLSDSGFYLCAWGRGTSPRGPYEQYFGPGTRLTVT.

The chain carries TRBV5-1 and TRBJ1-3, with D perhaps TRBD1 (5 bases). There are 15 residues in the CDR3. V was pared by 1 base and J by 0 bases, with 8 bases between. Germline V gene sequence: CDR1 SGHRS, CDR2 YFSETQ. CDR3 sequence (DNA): TGCGCCAGCAGCTTGCAGGGCAACTCTGGAAACACCATATATTTT. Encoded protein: CASSLQGNSGNTIYF. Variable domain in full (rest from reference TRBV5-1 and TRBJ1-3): KAGVTQTPRYLIKTRGQQVTLSCSPISGHRSVSWYQQTPGQGLQFLFEYFSETQRNKGNFPGRFSGRQFSNSRSEMNVSTLELGDSALYLCASSLQGNSGNTIYFGEGSWLTVV.

DNA for the CDR3: TGTGCCAGCAGCCGAACTAGCGGGAGGGCCACCTACAATGAGCAGTTCTTC. It is translated as CASSRTSGRATYNEQFF. V is TRBV5-8 and J is TRBJ2-1; 13 bases line up with TRBD2. This CDR3 contains 17 residues. The germline V gene has CDR1 SGHTS and CDR2 YDEGEE. With V trimmed by 4 bases and J by 2 bases, 6 bases remained unmatched.

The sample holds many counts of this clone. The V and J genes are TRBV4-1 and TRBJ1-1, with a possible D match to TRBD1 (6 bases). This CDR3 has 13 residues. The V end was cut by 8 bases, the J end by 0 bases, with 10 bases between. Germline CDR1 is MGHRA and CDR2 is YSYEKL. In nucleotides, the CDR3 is TGCGCCAGCCGGGGACACATGAACACTGAAGCTTTCTTT. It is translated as CASRGHMNTEAFF.

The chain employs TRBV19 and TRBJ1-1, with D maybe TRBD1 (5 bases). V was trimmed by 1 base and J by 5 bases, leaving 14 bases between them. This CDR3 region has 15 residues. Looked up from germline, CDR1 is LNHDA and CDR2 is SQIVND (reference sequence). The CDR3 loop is CASSIGRSGGTEAFF. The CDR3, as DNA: TGTGCCAGTAGTATAGGGAGATCGGGGGGGACTGAAGCTTTCTTT.

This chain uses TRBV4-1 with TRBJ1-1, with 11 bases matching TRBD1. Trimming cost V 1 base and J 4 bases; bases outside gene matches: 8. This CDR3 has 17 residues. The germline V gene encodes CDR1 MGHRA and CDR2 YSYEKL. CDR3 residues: CASSQVRPGTGGTEAFF. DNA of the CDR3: TGCGCCAGCAGCCAAGTCCGTCCCGGGACAGGGGGCACTGAAGCTTTCTTT.

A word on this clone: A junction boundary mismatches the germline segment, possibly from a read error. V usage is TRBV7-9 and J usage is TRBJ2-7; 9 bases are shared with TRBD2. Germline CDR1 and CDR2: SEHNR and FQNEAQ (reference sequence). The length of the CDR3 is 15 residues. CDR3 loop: CSSSLVSGRVGEQYF. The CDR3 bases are TGTTCCAGCAGCTTGGTTAGCGGGAGAGTAGGCGAGCAGTACTTC.